This T cell receptor (beta chain) was identified during a study of blood T cell repertoires in COVID-19. Study background: Samples representing acute and convalescent COVID-19 were sourced from the United States, Italy and Spain.

This clone was observed a single time. This CDR3 has 13 residues. Deletions cut 5 bases from V and 6 bases from J, with 12 bases between. Germline-derived CDR1 and CDR2 are SGHTA and FQGNSA. The method was immunoSEQ multiplex PCR; TCRdb's version includes in-frame clones alone and lacks a portion of them. The sample shows about 83,000 clones, around 84% of them seen only once. The sequenced sample was peripheral blood. The receptor comes from a man older than 75 with active or convalescent COVID-19. V usage is TRBV7-2 and J usage is TRBJ2-3; D possibly corresponds to TRBD2 (5 bases). In nucleotides, the CDR3 is TGTGCCAGCAGCCCCCCGGGGTCCGATACGCAGTATTTT. Encoded protein: CASSPPGSDTQYF.